Presented here are 31 T cell receptor beta chains from one specimen sequenced in a study of blood T cell repertoires in COVID-19. Clones were read by immunoSEQ multiplex PCR, and TCRdb kept only the in-frame ones, dropping some. This repertoire shows fewer than 400,000 clones, roughly 90% found once; its top ten account for approximately 5%. The sample was PBMCs or T cells enriched from blood (not recorded which). The source of these receptors is a man in his 60s who had recovered from COVID-19.

V usage is TRBV11-2 and J usage is TRBJ2-2; the D gene is possibly TRBD2 (5 bases). Germline loops: CDR1 SGHAT, CDR2 FQNNGV. Trimming left V 1 base short and J 0 bases short, with 18 bases between. The CDR3 has 19 amino acids. Here the CDR3 reads CASSLGPSRAATNTGELFF. CDR3 bases: TGTGCCAGCAGCTTAGGACCCTCGCGGGCGGCCACGAACACCGGGGAGCTGTTTTTT.

As for this clone: The sample carries other DNA sequences with the same CDR3. The V gene is TRBV15, the J gene TRBJ2-3; the match to TRBD1 covers 8 bases. This CDR3 is 14 amino acids long. V dropped 3 bases and J dropped 1; count of bases not matched to a gene: 0. The germline CDR1 and CDR2 sequences are LNHNV and YYDKDF (reference sequence). The chain's CDR3 is CATSRDRGTDTQYF. In DNA form, the CDR3 reads TGTGCCACCAGCAGGGACAGGGGCACAGATACGCAGTATTTT.

The chain is built from TRBV5-1 and TRBJ2-1; TRBD2 aligns across 14 bases. CDR3 length: 17 residues. The trim removed 3 bases at V and 0 bases at J, leaving 2 bases unmatched. CDR1 SGHRS and CDR2 YFSETQ come from the germline V gene. The CDR3 loop is CASSYGLAGGSYNEQFF. CDR3 DNA sequence: TGCGCCAGCAGCTACGGACTAGCGGGAGGCTCCTACAATGAGCAGTTCTTC.

The chain combines TRBV9 with TRBJ1-2; no firm D call. Germline assignment: CDR1 SGDLS and CDR2 YYNGEE. The length of the CDR3 is 13 residues. The ends were cut back, 4 bases at V and 10 bases at J, with 17 bases in the middle. The CDR3 coding sequence is TGTGCCAGCAGCCCAGGCGTCGAAAGTCTCTACACCTTC. The encoded protein is CASSPGVESLYTF.

This chain connects TRBV7-2 to TRBJ2-1; 11 nucleotides agree with TRBD2. Germline V gene lookup returns CDR1 SGHTA and CDR2 FQGNSA. The CDR3 length is 14 residues. Trimming took 6 bases from V and 7 from J; bases not matched to a gene: 5. The CDR3 reads CASRVAGGPNEQFF. The CDR3 DNA reads as TGTGCCAGCAGGGTAGCGGGAGGGCCGAATGAGCAGTTCTTC.

This chain links TRBV27 with TRBJ1-4; 8 nucleotides agree with TRBD1. CDR3 length: 15 amino acids. Germline assignment: CDR1 MNHEY and CDR2 SMNVEV (reference sequence). V shed 5 bases and J 7 bases; nucleotides not matched to a gene: 9. Here the CDR3 reads CASSLGDRWSEKLFF. CDR3 DNA: TGTGCCAGCAGTCTAGGGGACAGGTGGAGTGAAAAACTGTTTTTT.

This clone was found a few times. The chain has TRBV19 and TRBJ2-1, with 7 positions matching TRBD2. This CDR3 contains 15 residues. From germline, CDR1 is LNHDA and CDR2 SQIVND (reference sequence). The V segment lost 4 bases and the J segment 8 bases; nucleotides outside the gene matches: 11. The CDR3 bases are TGTGCCAGTAGTACTTCCGGGACTACTTATGATGAGCAGTTCTTC. Residues: CASSTSGTTYDEQFF.

This chain uses TRBV28 with TRBJ2-7; possible D gene TRBD1, 5 bases. Germline assignment: CDR1 MDHEN and CDR2 SYDVKM. V gave up 10 bases and J gave up 2 bases, with 15 bases separating them. The CDR3 covers 13 residues. The CDR3: CATTTAMPYEQYF. The CDR3 region has the DNA TGTGCCACCACGACAGCGATGCCCTACGAGCAGTACTTC. Variable domain in full (rest from reference TRBV28 and TRBJ2-7): DVKVTQSSRYLVKRTGEKVFLECVQDMDHENMFWYRQDPGLGLRLIYFSYDVKMKEKGDIPEGYSVSREKKERFSLILESASTNQTSMYLCATTTAMPYEQYFGPGTRLTVT.

The chain employs TRBV18 and TRBJ1-5; 9 bases align to TRBD1. Germline loops: CDR1 KGHSH, CDR2 LQKENI. The CDR3 is 15 residues long. V dropped 6 bases and J dropped 5; count of bases not matched to a gene: 8. The CDR3 is CASSFRTGAHQPQHF. The CDR3 region has the DNA TGTGCCAGCTCGTTTCGGACAGGGGCGCATCAGCCCCAGCATTTT.

This clone was detected only once. The V and J genes are TRBV18 and TRBJ2-5, with D possibly matching TRBD1 (6 bases). CDR3 length: 14 amino acids. Germline V gene sequence: CDR1 KGHSH, CDR2 LQKENI. The ends were cut back, 1 base at V and 4 bases at J, with 10 bases in the middle. The chain's CDR3 is CASSPRTVAETQYF. DNA of the CDR3: TGTGCCAGCTCACCACGGACAGTCGCAGAGACCCAGTACTTC. Filled out from reference TRBV18 and TRBJ2-5, the complete variable domain reads NAGVMQNPRHLVRRRGQEARLRCSPMKGHSHVYWYRQLPEEGLKFMVYLQKENIIDESGMPKERFSAEFPKEGPSILRIQQVVRGDSAAYFCASSPRTVAETQYFGPGTRLLVL.

The chain uses TRBV24-1 and TRBJ2-1; 8 bases match TRBD1. The CDR3 spans 15 residues. Unmatched junction bases numbered 5, after V lost 3 bases and J lost 5 bases. Germline V gene data show CDR1 as KGHDR and CDR2 as SFDVKD. This chain's CDR3 is CATSDPGTGDNEQFF. DNA of the CDR3: TGTGCCACCAGTGATCCAGGGACAGGAGACAATGAGCAGTTCTTC.

The V and J genes are TRBV9 and TRBJ2-1; 8 bases align to TRBD2. Germline loops: CDR1 SGDLS, CDR2 YYNGEE. CDR3 length: 16 amino acids. J gave up 0 bases and V 3 bases, and 5 bases lay outside the gene matches. CDR3 region: CASSAILADSYNEQFF. The CDR3 DNA reads TGTGCCAGCAGCGCTATACTAGCGGACTCCTACAATGAGCAGTTCTTC.

This chain uses TRBV6-4 with TRBJ1-2, with a possible D match to TRBD1 (6 bases). Germline V lookup: CDR1 MRHNA, CDR2 SNTAGT. The CDR3 consists of 15 residues. V lost 7 bases, J lost 7 bases, and 22 bases lay in between. The CDR3 loop is CASKLGGGTESGYTF. CDR3 DNA sequence: TGTGCCAGCAAGTTAGGGGGTGGCACCGAGAGTGGCTACACCTTC.

The chain links TRBV29-1 to TRBJ2-1, with D possibly TRBD2 on 6 matching bases. Per the germline V gene, CDR1 is SQVTM and CDR2 is ANQGSEA. The CDR3 is 14 amino acids. V lost 4 bases and J lost 3, with 13 bases in between. The CDR3: CSVVAVSNYNEQFF. In nucleotides, the CDR3 is TGCAGCGTTGTAGCGGTTTCTAACTACAATGAGCAGTTCTTC.

V gene TRBV5-8 combines with J gene TRBJ2-4; D is possibly TRBD2 (5 bases). Germline CDR1 and CDR2: SGHTS and YDEGEE. The CDR3 extends over 16 amino acids. Deletions cut 4 bases from V and 8 bases from J, with 22 bases between. In DNA form, the CDR3 reads TGTGCCAGCAGCCGGGTGGGATCGGGGAGAGCGGACATTCAGTACTTC. It encodes CASSRVGSGRADIQYF.

The CDR3 loop is CRPGTAEAFF. The CDR3 coding sequence is TGCAGACCCGGGACAGCTGAAGCTTTCTTT. The gene calls are TRBV20-1 and TRBJ1-1, with 7 bases fitting TRBD1. Germline CDR1 is DFQATT and CDR2 is SNEGSKA (reference sequence). This CDR3 has 10 amino acids.

The chain employs TRBV4-1 and TRBJ2-4; possibly TRBD2 for D (7 bases). The germline CDR1 and CDR2 sequences are MGHRA and YSYEKL. CDR3 size: 14 residues. Trimming took off 2 bases at V and 7 bases at J, with 12 bases between the two ends. In DNA form, the CDR3 reads TGCGCCAGCAGCCAATTAGGGGGGGCGAACATTCAGTACTTC. It translates to CASSQLGGANIQYF.

The rearrangement joins TRBV7-3 to TRBJ2-2; possibly TRBD2 for D (5 bases). Germline lookup yields CDR1 SGHTA and CDR2 FQGTGA. This CDR3 region has 15 residues. The germline V and J ends were trimmed by 2 bases and 7 bases, with 14 bases remaining between them. CDR3 residues: CASSLDSGMGGELFF. The CDR3 DNA is TGTGCCAGCAGCTTAGACTCCGGGATGGGCGGGGAGCTGTTTTTT.

The gene calls are TRBV28 and TRBJ1-1; TRBD1 might be the D (6 bases). Germline CDR1 is MDHEN and CDR2 is SYDVKM. There are 15 residues in the CDR3. Trimming stripped 7 bases from V and 8 bases from J, with 23 bases between. DNA of the CDR3: TGTGCCAGCACACTAACCGGGACACTGGTGATGGAAGCTTTCTTT. It codes for CASTLTGTLVMEAFF.

V usage is TRBV27 and J usage is TRBJ1-2; 10 bases map to TRBD1. Germline V gives CDR1 MNHEY, CDR2 SMNVEV (reference sequence). CDR3 length: 14 residues. J gave up 3 bases and V 4 bases, and 2 bases lay outside the gene matches. The CDR3 here is CASSWTGGYYGYTF. CDR3 DNA sequence: TGTGCCAGCAGTTGGACAGGGGGTTACTATGGCTACACCTTC.

The gene calls are TRBV29-1 and TRBJ1-2; D may be TRBD1 (6 bases). V was shortened by 7 bases and J by 0 bases, with 12 bases between the two germline ends. The CDR3 loop spans 13 amino acids. CDR1 and CDR2 (germline): SQVTM, ANQGSEA. The CDR3 coding sequence is TGCAGCGCACTGGACAGCGCTAACTATGGCTACACCTTC. This translates into CSALDSANYGYTF.

The rearrangement uses TRBV28 and TRBJ1-5; D is uncertain. This CDR3 contains 14 residues. Germline V CDR1 and CDR2: MDHEN, SYDVKM. V shed 6 bases and J shed 0 bases, with 9 bases lying between them. CDR3 residues: CASSTRGSNQPQHF. CDR3 in DNA: TGTGCCAGCAGCACCCGGGGTAGCAATCAGCCCCAGCATTTT.

V gene TRBV29-1 combines with J gene TRBJ2-1; 9 bases agree with TRBD2. This CDR3 has 14 amino acids. Trimming cost V 2 bases and J 4 bases; bases outside gene matches: 3. Germline loops: CDR1 SQVTM, CDR2 ANQGSEA. The CDR3 bases are TGCAGCGTTGAATCTAGCGGGGCGTACAATGAGCAGTTCTTC. Translation: CSVESSGAYNEQFF.

This clone was picked up one time. The J gene is TRBJ2-5, the V gene TRBV7-3; D might be TRBD2 (6 bases). Germline V CDR1 and CDR2: SGHTA, FQGTGA. The CDR3 has 19 residues. Trimming left V 5 bases short and J 2 bases short, with 27 bases between. The CDR3 reads CASSPNGPLGGTRQETQYF. As DNA, the CDR3 is TGTGCCAGCAGCCCTAATGGCCCTTTGGGGGGAACAAGGCAAGAGACCCAGTACTTC. Full variable domain (remainder filled in from reference TRBV7-3 and TRBJ2-5): GAGVSQTPSNKVTEKGKYVELRCDPISGHTALYWYRQSLGQGPEFLIYFQGTGAADDSGLPNDRFFAVRPEGSVSTLKIQRTERGDSAVYLCASSPNGPLGGTRQETQYFGPGTRLLVL.

V gene TRBV5-4 combines with J gene TRBJ2-5; 9 bases line up with TRBD2. The CDR3 is made up of 17 amino acids. Germline loops: CDR1 SGHNT, CDR2 YYREEE (reference sequence). J was trimmed by 2 bases and V by 1 base; bases with no gene match: 9. The CDR3 protein is CASSLYAILAGQETQYF. The CDR3, as DNA: TGTGCCAGCAGCTTGTACGCAATTCTAGCGGGGCAAGAGACCCAGTACTTC.

The rearrangement links TRBV19 to TRBJ2-2; TRBD1 might be the D (6 bases). V shed 6 bases and J shed 5 bases, with 16 bases lying between them. CDR1 and CDR2 from the germline V gene are LNHDA and SQIVND (reference sequence). This CDR3 is 15 amino acids long. DNA for the CDR3: TGTGCCAGTAGAACCGGACAGACCAGGACCGGGGAGCTGTTTTTT. It is translated as CASRTGQTRTGELFF.

This chain joins TRBV6-1 and TRBJ2-5; TRBD2 matches 8 bases. With V trimmed by 8 bases and J by 5 bases, 10 bases remained unmatched. CDR1 and CDR2 (germline): MNHNS, SASEGT. This CDR3 has 14 residues. Here the CDR3 reads CASGLGRGAETQYF. For the CDR3, the DNA is TGTGCCAGCGGGCTCGGGAGGGGAGCTGAGACCCAGTACTTC.

The gene calls are TRBV7-2 and TRBJ2-3, with D maybe TRBD1 (6 bases). The CDR3 covers 14 residues. The V end lost 4 bases, the J end lost 4 bases, and 12 bases lay between the germline ends. CDR1 is SGHTA, CDR2 FQGNSA, per germline. The CDR3 loop is CASSSDSLPDTQYF. For the CDR3, the DNA is TGTGCCAGCAGCTCGGACAGTCTGCCAGATACGCAGTATTTT.

This chain links TRBV7-2 with TRBJ2-1; D not resolved. Germline CDR1 reads SGHTA; CDR2 reads FQGNSA. Trimming shortened V by 4 bases and J by 4 bases, and 14 bases separated the two germline ends. There are 15 residues in the CDR3. The chain's CDR3 is CASSSTPPPYNEQFF. CDR3 bases: TGTGCCAGCAGCTCAACTCCCCCCCCATACAATGAGCAGTTCTTC.

This chain joins TRBV28 and TRBJ2-7, with 8 bases fitting TRBD2. Trimming cost V 4 bases and J 2 bases; bases outside gene matches: 7. Germline V gives CDR1 MDHEN, CDR2 SYDVKM. This CDR3 comprises 15 residues. The CDR3 loop is CASSSPGGITYEQYF. The CDR3 DNA follows: TGTGCCAGCAGTTCGCCGGGGGGGATTACCTACGAGCAGTACTTC.

This chain uses TRBV5-1 with TRBJ2-7; 7 bases match TRBD1. Trimming took 3 bases from V and 1 from J; bases not matched to a gene: 7. The CDR3 has 15 residues. Germline V CDR1 and CDR2: SGHRS, YFSETQ. CDR3 sequence reads: CASSSGQAGSYEQYF. The CDR3 nucleotides read TGCGCCAGCAGCTCCGGACAGGCGGGTTCCTACGAGCAGTACTTC.